The 4 T cell receptor beta chains below were found in one sample sequenced in a study of blood T cells in healthy people across ages. It was with a sample-barcoded 5' primer and a J-beta primer mix that a second PCR of about 7 to 12 cycles was run. TCRdb re-called the 5' RACE reads with MiXCR, one entry per CDR3 protein. The repertoire holds fewer than 2,000,000 distinct CDR3 sequences, with about 35% as singletons. The sample was blood. These receptors all stem from a woman aged 25 to 39 in good health.

This chain joins TRBV4-2 and TRBJ2-6; 11 bases are a match to TRBD2. Germline V gene lookup returns CDR1 LGHNA and CDR2 YNFKEQ. V dropped 4 bases and J dropped 0; count of bases not matched to a gene: 5. The CDR3 has 18 amino acids. The CDR3 DNA reads as TGTGCCAGCAGCCTGGCTAGCGGGGGGTCCTCTGGGGCCAACGTCCTGACTTTC. This translates into CASSLASGGSSGANVLTF.

This clonotype appeared a few times. The chain couples TRBV20-1 to TRBJ2-3; 13 nucleotides align to TRBD2. Per germline, CDR1 DFQATT and CDR2 SNEGSKA (reference sequence). The CDR3 contains 17 residues. Unmatched junction bases numbered 9, after V lost 6 bases and J lost 0 bases. The CDR3 region is CSATGLAGVISTDTQYF. Here the CDR3 DNA reads TGCAGTGCAACCGGACTAGCGGGGGTTATTAGCACAGATACGCAGTATTTT.

To note about this clonotype: Relative to the germline gene, one junction end is altered; a read error may explain this. The chain has TRBV12-3 or TRBV12-4 and TRBJ2-5; 10 bases fit TRBD2. The CDR3 has 18 amino acids. This chain's CDR3 is CASSFSSGGAGIREAQYF. The CDR3 DNA is TGTGCCAGCAGTTTCTCCAGCGGGGGGGCCGGGATCAGAGAGGCCCAGTACTTC.

This clonotype appeared a few times. The V and J genes are TRBV7-2 and TRBJ2-1; either TRBD1 or TRBD2 may fit D (5 bases each). The CDR3 spans 12 residues. CDR1 is SGHTA and CDR2 is FQGNSA in the germline V gene. V lost 5 bases, J lost 10 bases, and 12 bases lay in between. The CDR3 sequence: CASSGTWGEQFF. In DNA, the CDR3 is TGTGCCAGCAGCGGGACGTGGGGGGAGCAGTTCTTC.